The source of this T cell receptor beta chain is a study of blood T cell repertoires in COVID-19. Study-wide context: Material from acute and convalescent COVID-19 was sourced from the United States, Italy and Spain. T cells, B-cell-depleted T cells, or PBMCs supplied cDNA or gDNA.

Trimming cost V 0 bases and J 1 base, with 13 bases left between them. Germline V gene sequence: CDR1 SGHRS, CDR2 YFSETQ. The CDR3 totals 16 residues. The authors' processing: How many nucleated cells were present was estimated from reference gene primer amplification. Sequenced by immunoSEQ multiplex PCR; TCRdb stores in-frame clones only, minus some. V, J and clone size are taken as reported in that table, and D and trimming were inferred from the DNA itself. The sample includes 90,000 to 130,000 clones, around 74% of them seen just once. This chain uses TRBV5-1 with TRBJ1-1; D is ambiguous. The origin of this receptor is an older woman with acute or convalescent COVID-19. What was sequenced was peripheral blood. CDR3 DNA: TGCGCCAGCAGCTTGGCCTTCCACGGAGGGAACACTGAAGCTTTCTTT. Protein sequence: CASSLAFHGGNTEAFF.